This T cell receptor (beta chain) comes out of a study of T cell responses to AZD1222 COVID-19 vaccine. Findings and limits, study-wide: Among the donors, most were white British and more were female, and clonal diversity was possibly underestimated. CD4 TCRs linked to vaccination spanned spike, dominating at 160-218 and 743-854. Only 5 or 6 AZD1222 recipients were seropositive at baseline. Nearly half of the spike-specific TCRs reportedly recognize variant regions that carry no mutations.

Sequencing was performed with immunoSEQ multiplex PCR; in TCRdb, only in-frame clones are kept and a portion is missing. This sample has 180,000 or so clones, with just over 90% found just once. With respect to this clone: What it recognizes is unknown.

The sequence was obtained from an adult in good health. The sequencing here drew on peripheral blood, taken on day 0 of AZD1222 vaccination.

In nucleotides, the CDR3 is TGTGCCTCTTCCTCTGGAAACACCATATATTTT. Its translation: CASSSGNTIYF. The chain joins TRBV30 to TRBJ1-3; D is uncertain. Germline loops: CDR1 GTSNPN, CDR2 SVGIG (reference sequence). The CDR3 has 11 residues. V gave up 7 bases and J gave up 0 bases, with 4 bases separating them.